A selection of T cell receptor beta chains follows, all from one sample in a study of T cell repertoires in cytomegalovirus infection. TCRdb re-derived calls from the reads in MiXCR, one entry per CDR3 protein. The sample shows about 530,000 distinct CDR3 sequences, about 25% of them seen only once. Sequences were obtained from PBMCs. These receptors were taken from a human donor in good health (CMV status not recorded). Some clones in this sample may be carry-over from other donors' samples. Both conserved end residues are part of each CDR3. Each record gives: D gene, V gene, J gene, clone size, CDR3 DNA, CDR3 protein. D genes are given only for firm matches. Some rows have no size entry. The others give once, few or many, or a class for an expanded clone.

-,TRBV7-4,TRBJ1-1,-,TGTGCCAGCGGCCCCAGGGATCCTGAAGCTTTCTTT,CASGPRDPEAFF
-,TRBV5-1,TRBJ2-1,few,TGCGCCAGCAGCCCCGGGCCCAGTAATGAGCAGTTCTTC,CASSPGPSNEQFF
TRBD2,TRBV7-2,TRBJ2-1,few,TGTGCCAGCAGCCCGGTTACTAGCGGGAGGGCCAGTGAGCAGTTCTTC,CASSPVTSGRASEQFF
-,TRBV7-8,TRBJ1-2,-,TGTGCCAGCAGCAACACGAAGAGTCGCTATGGCTACACCTTC,CASSNTKSRYGYTF
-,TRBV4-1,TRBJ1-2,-,TGCGCCAGCAGCCAAGTCCAGGGAGCGGGCTATGGCTACACCTTC,CASSQVQGAGYGYTF
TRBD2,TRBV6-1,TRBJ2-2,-,TGTGCCAGCAGTCTACCCGATGGTAGCGGGAGGACGAACACCGGGGAGCTGTTTTTT,CASSLPDGSGRTNTGELFF
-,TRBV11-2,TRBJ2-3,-,TGTGCCAGCAGCTTAGATCTCCGGAATACGCAGTATTTT,CASSLDLRNTQYF
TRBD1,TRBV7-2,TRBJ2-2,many,TGTGCCAGCAGCTCTGGACAGGGGGGCACCGGGGAGCTGTTTTTT,CASSSGQGGTGELFF
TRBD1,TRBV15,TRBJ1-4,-,TGTGCCACCAGCAGAAGGGACAGTAATGAAAAACTGTTTTTT,CATSRRDSNEKLFF
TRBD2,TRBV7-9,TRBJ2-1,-,TGTGCCAGCAGCTTAGGGAGACTAGCGGGCTCTTTGAATGAGCAGTTCTTC,CASSLGRLAGSLNEQFF
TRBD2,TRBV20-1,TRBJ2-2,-,TGCAGTGCTAGGGTTGCTAGCGGGGCCTCGAACACCGGGGAGCTGTTTTTT,CSARVASGASNTGELFF
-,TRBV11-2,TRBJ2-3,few,TGTGCCAGCAGTCCCACTGGATCCTCTACAGATACGCAGTATTTT,CASSPTGSSTDTQYF
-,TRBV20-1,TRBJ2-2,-,TGCAGTGCTAGATCCATACGACCGAACACCGGGGAGCTGTTTTTT,CSARSIRPNTGELFF
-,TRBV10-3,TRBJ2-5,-,TGTGCCATCAGTGAGTCGCTAAGGACGGAGACCCAGTACTTC,CAISESLRTETQYF
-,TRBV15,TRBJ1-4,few,TGTGCCAGTCAGTTAATGTCAAACGAAAAACTGTTTTTT,CASQLMSNEKLFF
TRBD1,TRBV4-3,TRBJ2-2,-,TGCGCCAGCAGCCAGAGTCCGGGACAGGGAGGCACCGGGGAGCTGTTTTTT,CASSQSPGQGGTGELFF
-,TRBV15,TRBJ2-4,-,TGTGCCACAACGGACAGTACGATAGCCAAAAACATTCAGTACTTC,CATTDSTIAKNIQYF
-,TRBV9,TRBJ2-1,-,TGTGCCAGCAGCGTTAACCAGGTCGGCAATGAGCAGTTCTTC,CASSVNQVGNEQFF
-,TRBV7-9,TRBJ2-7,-,TGTGCCAGCGGTCCCGAATCCAACGAGCAGTACTTC,CASGPESNEQYF
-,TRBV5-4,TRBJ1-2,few,TGTGCCAGCAGCGAGGGGACGAATAACTATGGCTACACCTTC,CASSEGTNNYGYTF
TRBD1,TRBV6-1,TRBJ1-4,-,TGTGCCAGCAATTCCGGGACAGGGGGTGAAAAACTGTTTTTT,CASNSGTGGEKLFF
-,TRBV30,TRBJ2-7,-,TGTGCCTGGAGCCGACAGGTAGGATACGAGCAGTACTTC,CAWSRQVGYEQYF
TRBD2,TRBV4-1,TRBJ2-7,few,TGCGCCAGCAGCCAAGACCCAGCGGGGGGCTACGAGCAGTACTTC,CASSQDPAGGYEQYF
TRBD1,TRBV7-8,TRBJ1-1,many,TGTGCCAGCAGCTCAGGACAGGGGAGGAACACTGAAGCTTTCTTT,CASSSGQGRNTEAFF
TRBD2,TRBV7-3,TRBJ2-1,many,TGTGCCAGCAGCTTAACTAGCGGGAACAATGAGCAGTTCTTC,CASSLTSGNNEQFF
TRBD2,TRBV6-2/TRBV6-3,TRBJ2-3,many,TGTGCCAGCAGCCCGGGACTAGCGGATGGAGATACGCAGTATTTT,CASSPGLADGDTQYF
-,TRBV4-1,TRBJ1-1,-,TGCGCCAGCAGCCCCCAAGGGGTTTTGCAGATGAACACTGAAGCTTTCTTT,CASSPQGVLQMNTEAFF
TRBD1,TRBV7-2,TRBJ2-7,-,TGTGCCAGCAGCCAGCAACAGGGGGCAAGCGAGCAGTACTTC,CASSQQQGASEQYF
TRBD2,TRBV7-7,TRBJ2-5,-,TGTGCTAGCAACCAACTAGCGGGAGAAAGAGAGACCCAGTACTTC,CASNQLAGERETQYF
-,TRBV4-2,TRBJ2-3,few,TGTGCCAGCAGCCAAGAAGTCAGGGGTTCAGATACGCAGTATTTT,CASSQEVRGSDTQYF
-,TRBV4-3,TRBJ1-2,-,TGCGCCAGCAGCCAAGACATAGGGAGGCCCAGTGGCTACACCTTC,CASSQDIGRPSGYTF
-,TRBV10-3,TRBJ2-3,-,TGTGCCATCCAAAGGGGCGGAAGCACAGATACGCAGTATTTT,CAIQRGGSTDTQYF
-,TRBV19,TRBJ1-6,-,TGTGCCAGTAATTCCGGACAGTCGATTGAAGAACCCCTCCACTTT,CASNSGQSIEEPLHF
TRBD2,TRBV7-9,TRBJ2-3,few,TGTGCCAGCAGCTCCCGAGCGGGACCTGGCACAGATACGCAGTATTTT,CASSSRAGPGTDTQYF
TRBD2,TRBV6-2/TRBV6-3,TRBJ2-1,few,TGTGCCAGCAGTTCGCGGGGGGGAATCTTTGAGCAGTTCTTC,CASSSRGGIFEQFF
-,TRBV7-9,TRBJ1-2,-,TGTGCCAGCAGCTTAACATTAAGCGGCGGGAGGGGTGACACCTTC,CASSLTLSGGRGDTF
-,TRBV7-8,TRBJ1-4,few,TGTGCCAGCAGCGGGATTGGGCGGGGAGCGGATGAAAAACTGTTTTTT,CASSGIGRGADEKLFF
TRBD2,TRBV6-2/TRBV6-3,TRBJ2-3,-,TGTGCCAGCAGTTACGGGCGGGAGGGCACAGATACGCAGTATTTT,CASSYGREGTDTQYF
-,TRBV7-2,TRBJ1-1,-,TGTGCCAGCAGCCAAGACGGAGACACTGAAGCTTTCTTT,CASSQDGDTEAFF
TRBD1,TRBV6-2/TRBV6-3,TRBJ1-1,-,TGTGCCAGCACTGAACAGGGGGCAAAGAACACTGAAGCTTTCTTT,CASTEQGAKNTEAFF
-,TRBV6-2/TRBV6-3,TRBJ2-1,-,TGTGCCAGCAGTTACTCTAGCGGCTCCTACAATGAGCAGTTCTTC,CASSYSSGSYNEQFF
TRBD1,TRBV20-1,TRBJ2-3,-,TGCAGTGCAATCCCGGGACAGGGTGCAGATACGCAGTATTTT,CSAIPGQGADTQYF
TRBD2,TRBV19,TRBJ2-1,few,TGTGCCAGTAGTCCATTTAGCGGGAGAGCTAGTGAGCAGTTCTTC,CASSPFSGRASEQFF
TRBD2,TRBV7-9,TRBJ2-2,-,TGTGCCAGCATCTGGACTAGCGGGAGTAACGGGGAGCTGTTTTTT,CASIWTSGSNGELFF
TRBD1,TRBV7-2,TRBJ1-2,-,TGTGCCAGCAGCCGTGGGACAGCTACGTATGGCTACACCTTC,CASSRGTATYGYTF
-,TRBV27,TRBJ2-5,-,TGTGCCAGCAGCGACTATCAAGAGACCCAGTACTTC,CASSDYQETQYF
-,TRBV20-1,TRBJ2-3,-,TGCAGTGCTAGAGATGGGGCCTCCGGGACGCAGTATTTT,CSARDGASGTQYF
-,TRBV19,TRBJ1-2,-,TGTGCCAGTAGTAATAAGGACACCAGAGATCTATACACCTTC,CASSNKDTRDLYTF
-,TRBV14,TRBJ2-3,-,TGTGCCAGCAGCCAGAACAAGCCGGGACTCTCACCGACAGATACGCAGTATTTT,CASSQNKPGLSPTDTQYF
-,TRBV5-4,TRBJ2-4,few,TGTGCCAGCAGCCAAGGACCGACAGCCAAAAACATTCAGTACTTC,CASSQGPTAKNIQYF
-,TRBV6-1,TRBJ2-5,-,TGTGCCAGCAGTGAAGAGGGTGAAGAGACCCAGTACTTC,CASSEEGEETQYF
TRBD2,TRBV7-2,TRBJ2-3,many,TGTGCCAGCAGCTCGGCGGGAGTTACAGATACGCAGTATTTT,CASSSAGVTDTQYF
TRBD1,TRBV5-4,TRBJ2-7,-,TGTGCCAGCAGCTCCCGACAGGGGATCCCCCACGAGCAGTACTTC,CASSSRQGIPHEQYF